This note documents a single T cell receptor beta chain sequence. Its antigen remains unknown. These data come from a study of post-analysis software for immune sequencing data. About the study: Included among the disease courses, which were recorded for the cohort, were relapsing-remitting, secondary progressive and progressive-relapsing multiple sclerosis.

cDNA libraries for TCR beta contained unique molecular identifiers. TCRdb reprocessed the PCR reads with MiXCR, giving one entry per CDR3 protein. The sample lists hundreds of thousands of distinct CDR3 sequences; 59% were seen once. Study-wide findings and caveats: In patients, TRBV5-6, TRBV5-1 and TRBV20-1 belonged to roughly five TRBV segments found more frequently than in controls.

Trimming shortened V by 8 bases and J by 5 bases, and 14 bases separated the two germline ends. The CDR3 covers 13 residues. The chain combines TRBV12-3 or TRBV12-4 with TRBJ2-3; TRBD1 might be the D (6 bases). Sequenced material: blood. The TCR originated in a girl aged 2 to 9 with multiple sclerosis. The CDR3 region has the DNA TGTGCCAGCGGCCGTCAAGGGGGAGATACGCAGTATTTT. Amino acid sequence: CASGRQGGDTQYF.